The 12 T cell receptor beta chains below all came from one sample that was sequenced in a study of Tregs in tolerant kidney transplant recipients. TCRdb keeps only in-frame clones here, not all; method: immunoSEQ multiplex PCR. Of more than 60,000 clones in the sample, about 98% are singletons; the top ten hold about 0.61%. The material sequenced was CD4+ T cells from blood, taken before the transplant. These receptors all come from a human donor who received a combined kidney and bone marrow transplant.

This clone was found once. As DNA, the CDR3 is TGTGCCAGCAGCGTAGAGACTCCGGGACAGGAGAAAACCGGGGAGCTGTTTTTT. Translated: CASSVETPGQEKTGELFF. This chain uses TRBV9 with TRBJ2-2; 8 nucleotides match TRBD1. From germline, CDR1 is SGDLS and CDR2 YYNGEE. This CDR3 has 18 amino acids. The ends lost 0 bases at V and 5 bases at J; junction bases unmatched: 12.

This clone was found once. The junction and the germline gene differ at one end; a read error may be behind it. The chain has TRBV9 and TRBJ1-2, with D perhaps matching TRBD1 (6 bases). The CDR3 length is 12 residues. Germline lookup yields CDR1 SGDLS and CDR2 YYNGEE. The CDR3 DNA sequence: TGTGCCAGCAGCGGAACAGGGTATGACTACACCTTC. Translated: CASSGTGYDYTF.

V and J are TRBV25-1 and TRBJ1-4, with TRBD1 identical over 10 bases. CDR1 and CDR2 (germline): MGHDK, SYGVNS. CDR3 length equals 16 residues. After removal of 4 bases from V and 6 bases from J, the junction contained 8 bases not matched to a gene. CDR3 sequence reads: CASSALGQGEDEKLFF. Here the CDR3 DNA reads TGTGCCAGCAGTGCCCTCGGACAGGGGGAAGATGAAAAACTGTTTTTT.

The chain links TRBV19 to TRBJ1-1; 9 positions agree with TRBD1. V lost 6 bases to trimming and J lost 6 bases; unmatched junction nucleotides: 5. The CDR3 runs to 13 residues. Germline CDR1 reads LNHDA; CDR2 reads SQIVND (reference sequence). CDR3 sequence: CASSDRGLSEAFF. The CDR3 DNA reads as TGTGCCAGTAGCGACAGGGGGTTGTCTGAAGCTTTCTTT.

The chain uses TRBV5-1 and TRBJ2-7; D is ambiguous. There are 13 residues in the CDR3. V was trimmed by 4 bases and J by 1 base, leaving 9 bases between them. The germline gives CDR1 SGHRS, CDR2 YFSETQ. As DNA, the CDR3 is TGCGCCAGCAGCGGTGGCAGATCCTACGAGCAGTACTTC. As protein: CASSGGRSYEQYF.

The chain is built from TRBV12-1 and TRBJ2-3; whether TRBD2, the table's D call, matches the DNA was not checked. TRBV12-1 counts as a pseudogene. The CDR3 spans 14 residues. CDR3 sequence (DNA): TGTGCCAGCGACCTAGCGGGAGTGATCGATACGCAGTATTTT. Translated, it gives CASDLAGVIDTQYF.

In its sample, this clone was seen once. The gene calls are TRBV10-3 and TRBJ2-3; tentative D call: TRBD2 (6 bases). The germline CDR1 and CDR2 sequences are ENHRY and SYGVKD. The CDR3 length is 15 residues. V gave up 4 bases and J gave up 1 base, with 12 bases separating them. The DNA for the CDR3 is TGTGCCATCAGTGGAAGGCCGGGGGGCACAGATACGCAGTATTTT. This translates into CAISGRPGGTDTQYF.

This sequence joins TRBV29-1 and TRBJ2-5; 8 positions agree with TRBD2. Per the germline V gene, CDR1 is SQVTM and CDR2 is ANQGSEA. J was trimmed by 2 bases and V by 7 bases; bases with no gene match: 9. The CDR3 extends over 14 amino acids. CDR3 sequence reads: CSASGHKGQETQYF. In nucleotides, the CDR3 is TGCAGCGCTAGCGGGCACAAGGGGCAAGAGACCCAGTACTTC.

For this clone: Other DNA sequences of this sample code for an identical CDR3. The chain carries TRBV29-1 and TRBJ2-3; 10 positions agree with TRBD1. Losses at the gene ends were 1 base for V and 4 bases for J; bases not matched to a gene: 2. Germline CDR1 SQVTM, CDR2 ANQGSEA. The CDR3 is 14 amino acids. This CDR3 reads CSVEGGQGADTQYF. DNA of the CDR3: TGCAGCGTTGAAGGAGGACAGGGGGCAGATACGCAGTATTTT.

This chain uses TRBV5-1 with TRBJ2-4, with D unresolved. Germline V gene data show CDR1 as SGHRS and CDR2 as YFSETQ. The V gene lost 1 base and the J gene lost 7 bases, with 12 bases spanning the gap. The CDR3 consists of 14 residues. The CDR3 here is CASSLSSPVNIQYF. The DNA for the CDR3 is TGCGCCAGCAGCTTGTCCTCTCCGGTGAACATTCAGTACTTC. The variable domain in full, completed from reference TRBV5-1 and TRBJ2-4, reads KAGVTQTPRYLIKTRGQQVTLSCSPISGHRSVSWYQQTPGQGLQFLFEYFSETQRNKGNFPGRFSGRQFSNSRSEMNVSTLELGDSALYLCASSLSSPVNIQYFGAGTRLSVL.

The V and J genes are TRBV18 and TRBJ2-4, with 7 nucleotides matching TRBD2. The CDR3 runs 15 residues. The V gene's germline CDR1 is KGHSH and CDR2 LQKENI. Losses at the gene ends were 2 bases for V and 9 bases for J; bases not matched to a gene: 10. In DNA form, the CDR3 reads TGTGCCAGCTCACCAACCACGCGCCCGGGGGGCATTCAGTACTTC. This sequence encodes CASSPTTRPGGIQYF.

The chain is built from TRBV19 and TRBJ2-7; D may be TRBD1 (5 bases). V was cut by 5 bases and J by 3 bases, with 14 bases left in between. The CDR3 runs to 14 residues. In germline, CDR1 is LNHDA, CDR2 SQIVND (reference sequence). The CDR3 sequence: CASSDRRQNYEQYF. For the CDR3, the DNA is TGTGCCAGTAGTGACCGTAGACAGAACTACGAGCAGTACTTC.